Below, 14 T cell receptor beta chains from the same sample are listed, as sequenced in a study of cytomegalovirus exposure and HLA in healthy donors. With 60 Vbeta and 13 Jbeta primers, the PCR was carried out. Sequencing was performed with immunoSEQ multiplex PCR; in TCRdb, only in-frame clones are kept and a portion is missing. Found here are roughly 70,000 clones, 74% of them singletons; the top ten hold 10% to 12%. Material: PBMCs. These receptors came from a human donor in good health.

Here the CDR3 reads CASTVTGGGDTQYF. The CDR3, as DNA: TGTGCCAGCACCGTTACGGGGGGGGGAGATACGCAGTATTTT. This chain uses TRBV5-4 with TRBJ2-3; 8 nucleotides align to TRBD2. The CDR3 spans 14 residues. Germline V lookup: CDR1 SGHNT, CDR2 YYREEE (reference sequence). Germline trimming cut 6 bases from V and 5 bases from J; bases unmatched to any gene: 8.

In its sample, this clone was seen a few times. Additional DNA sequences in this sample encode the identical CDR3. This rearrangement joins TRBV28 to TRBJ2-7; D is perhaps TRBD2 (5 bases). V was shortened by 5 bases and J by 1 base, with 6 bases between the two germline ends. Germline V lookup: CDR1 MDHEN, CDR2 SYDVKM. The CDR3 totals 12 residues. The CDR3 region has the DNA TGTGCCAGCAGTAGCGGTTCCTACGAGCAGTACTTC. Translated, it gives CASSSGSYEQYF.

This clone appeared a single time. The CDR3 nucleotides read TGTGCCAGCATCCTTACTAGCGGTGGGTGGGAGCAGTACTTC. It encodes CASILTSGGWEQYF. The chain recombines TRBV7-2 with TRBJ2-7; the match to TRBD2 covers 8 bases. The length of the CDR3 is 14 residues. Germline CDR1 SGHTA, CDR2 FQGNSA. J was trimmed by 7 bases and V by 7 bases; bases with no gene match: 12. Looking up the rest from reference TRBV7-2 and TRBJ2-7 gives the full variable domain: GAGVSQSPSNKVTEKGKDVELRCDPISGHTALYWYRQSLGQGLEFLIYFQGNSAPDKSGLPSDRFSAERTGGSVSTLTIQRTQQEDSAVYLCASILTSGGWEQYFGPGTRLTVT.

V gene TRBV29-1 combines with J gene TRBJ2-3; 11 bases align to TRBD2. Germline trimming cut 6 bases from V and 2 bases from J; bases unmatched to any gene: 10. In germline, CDR1 is SQVTM, CDR2 ANQGSEA. CDR3 length: 16 residues. The CDR3 reads CSVTGGTSGPTDTQYF. The CDR3 DNA reads as TGCAGCGTCACCGGAGGGACTAGCGGTCCCACAGATACGCAGTATTTT.

The V and J genes are TRBV5-1 and TRBJ1-2; D gene ambiguous. The CDR3 covers 14 residues. Trimming shortened V by 0 bases and J by 4 bases, and 10 bases separated the two germline ends. The germline CDR1 and CDR2 sequences are SGHRS and YFSETQ. The CDR3 protein is CASSLVQSAYGYTF. Written as DNA, the CDR3 is TGCGCCAGCAGCTTGGTACAGTCCGCCTATGGCTACACCTTC.

The V call is TRBV6-5, the J call TRBJ2-3; no clear D. The germline gives CDR1 MNHEY, CDR2 SVGAGI. Trimming took off 2 bases at V and 2 bases at J, with 8 bases between the two ends. This CDR3 region has 14 residues. Here the CDR3 DNA reads TGTGCCAGCAGTTACGGCAGAAACACAGATACGCAGTATTTT. Residues: CASSYGRNTDTQYF.

The gene calls are TRBV7-9 and TRBJ2-3; 10 bases match TRBD2. CDR1 is SEHNR and CDR2 is FQNEAQ in the germline V gene (reference sequence). Trimming cost V 7 bases and J 1 base; bases outside gene matches: 5. The CDR3 runs 15 residues. The CDR3 sequence is CASTRAGGGTDTQYF. CDR3 DNA: TGTGCCAGCACTCGAGCGGGAGGGGGCACAGATACGCAGTATTTT.

The chain combines TRBV5-1 with TRBJ1-5; 8 nucleotides match TRBD1. CDR1 and CDR2 (germline): SGHRS, YFSETQ. The CDR3 covers 14 residues. Trimming at V came to 4 bases and at J to 7 bases, leaving 7 bases not matched to a gene. The CDR3 DNA sequence: TGCGCCAGCAGCCCCCAGGGGGCGGGGCAGCCCCAGCATTTT. Translated: CASSPQGAGQPQHF. Based on the CDR3 plus reference TRBV5-1 and TRBJ1-5, the full variable domain is KAGVTQTPRYLIKTRGQQVTLSCSPISGHRSVSWYQQTPGQGLQFLFEYFSETQRNKGNFPGRFSGRQFSNSRSEMNVSTLELGDSALYLCASSPQGAGQPQHFGDGTRLSIL.

This clone was observed at least ten times. The J gene is TRBJ2-5, the V gene TRBV11-3, with D maybe TRBD2 (5 bases). Germline values: CDR1 SGHNT, CDR2 YENEEA. The length of the CDR3 is 15 residues. The V gene lost 4 bases and the J gene lost 5 bases, with 17 bases spanning the gap. As DNA, the CDR3 is TGTGCCAGCAGCTCCCGGACCCCCGGGGAGGAGACCCAGTACTTC. This translates into CASSSRTPGEETQYF.

The CDR3 bases are TGTGCCAGCAGCTTGGCAAGGCGGGAGTACTACGAGCAGTACTTC. It codes for CASSLARREYYEQYF. This chain joins TRBV11-2 and TRBJ2-7; 7 nucleotides align to TRBD2. From germline, CDR1 is SGHAT and CDR2 FQNNGV. V was clipped by 3 bases and J by 3 bases; unmatched bases: 8. There are 15 residues in the CDR3.

The chain combines TRBV27 with TRBJ2-7; D is uncertain. The CDR3 contains 13 residues. V lost 2 bases to trimming and J lost 6 bases, with 11 bases between them. Germline V gives CDR1 MNHEY, CDR2 SMNVEV (reference sequence). This chain's CDR3 is CASSLAGTSEQYF. CDR3 bases: TGTGCCAGCAGTTTAGCAGGCACCTCCGAGCAGTACTTC.

The CDR3 loop is CASRTGTGNTAFF. In nucleotides, the CDR3 is TGTGCCAGCAGGACAGGGACTGGGAATACAGCTTTCTTT. The chain recombines TRBV28 with TRBJ1-1, with 7 bases matching TRBD1. V shed 6 bases and J 10 bases; nucleotides not matched to a gene: 11. The CDR3 sequence is 13 residues long. Germline V CDR1 and CDR2: MDHEN, SYDVKM. Full variable domain (rest looked up from reference TRBV28 and TRBJ1-1): DVKVTQSSRYLVKRTGEKVFLECVQDMDHENMFWYRQDPGLGLRLIYFSYDVKMKEKGDIPEGYSVSREKKERFSLILESASTNQTSMYLCASRTGTGNTAFFGQGTRLTVV.

This chain connects TRBV5-1 to TRBJ1-2; unclear D gene. CDR3 size: 14 residues. V lost 0 bases and J 4 bases, leaving 10 bases between the germline ends. Germline V lookup: CDR1 SGHRS, CDR2 YFSETQ. The CDR3, as DNA: TGCGCCAGCAGCTTGGCATGGGAGGGCTATGGCTACACCTTC. It encodes CASSLAWEGYGYTF.

The chain has TRBV10-1 and TRBJ2-3; D unclear. There are 13 residues in the CDR3. Germline-derived CDR1 and CDR2 are WNHNN and SYGVQD (reference sequence). V lost 2 bases and J lost 2, with 5 bases in between. The CDR3 sequence: CASSEGLTDTQYF. Here the CDR3 DNA reads TGCGCCAGCAGTGAGGGGCTCACAGATACGCAGTATTTT.